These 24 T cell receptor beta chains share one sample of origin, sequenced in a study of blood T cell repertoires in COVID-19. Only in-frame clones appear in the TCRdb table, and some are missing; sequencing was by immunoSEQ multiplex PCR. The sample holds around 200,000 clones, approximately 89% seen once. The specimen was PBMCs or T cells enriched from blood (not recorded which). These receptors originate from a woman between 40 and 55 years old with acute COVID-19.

This chain's CDR3 is CASSSSSGTSGRGYEQYF. The CDR3 nucleotides are TGTGCCAGCAGCTCGAGTAGTGGGACTAGCGGGAGGGGTTACGAGCAGTACTTC. The chain recombines TRBV5-6 with TRBJ2-7; 16 positions agree with TRBD2. Germline assignment: CDR1 SGHDT and CDR2 YYEEEE. The CDR3 covers 18 residues. V lost 3 bases, J lost 4 bases, and 10 bases stayed unmatched.

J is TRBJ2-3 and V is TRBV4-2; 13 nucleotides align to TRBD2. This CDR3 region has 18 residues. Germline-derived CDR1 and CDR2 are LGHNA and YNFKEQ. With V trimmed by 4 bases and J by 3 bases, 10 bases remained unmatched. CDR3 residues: CASSLGRGLAGNTDTQYF. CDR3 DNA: TGTGCCAGCAGCCTTGGCCGGGGACTAGCGGGGAATACAGATACGCAGTATTTT.

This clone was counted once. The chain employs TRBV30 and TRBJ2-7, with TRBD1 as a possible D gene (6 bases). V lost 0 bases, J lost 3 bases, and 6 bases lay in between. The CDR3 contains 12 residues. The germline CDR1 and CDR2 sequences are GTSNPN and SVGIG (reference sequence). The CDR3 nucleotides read TGTGCCTGGAGTGTACAGGGCTACGAGCAGTACTTC. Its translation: CAWSVQGYEQYF.

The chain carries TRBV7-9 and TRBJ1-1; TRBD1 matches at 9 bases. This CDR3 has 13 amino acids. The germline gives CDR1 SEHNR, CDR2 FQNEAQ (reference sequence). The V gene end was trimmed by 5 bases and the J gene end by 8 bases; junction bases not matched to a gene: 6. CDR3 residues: CASSGTGSGEAFF. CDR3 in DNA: TGTGCCAGCAGCGGGACAGGGTCTGGGGAAGCTTTCTTT.

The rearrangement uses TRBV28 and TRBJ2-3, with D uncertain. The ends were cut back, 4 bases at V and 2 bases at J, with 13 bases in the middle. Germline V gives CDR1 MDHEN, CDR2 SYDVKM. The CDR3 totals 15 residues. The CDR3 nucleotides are TGTGCCAGCAGTTCAATCGATCAGTACACAGATACGCAGTATTTT. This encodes CASSSIDQYTDTQYF.

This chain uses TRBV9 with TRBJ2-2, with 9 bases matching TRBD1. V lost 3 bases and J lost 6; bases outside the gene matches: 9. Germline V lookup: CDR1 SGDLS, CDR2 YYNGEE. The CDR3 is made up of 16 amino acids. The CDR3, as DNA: TGTGCCAGCAGCGCCCCGACAGGGGGGGGAGCCGGGGAGCTGTTTTTT. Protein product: CASSAPTGGGAGELFF.

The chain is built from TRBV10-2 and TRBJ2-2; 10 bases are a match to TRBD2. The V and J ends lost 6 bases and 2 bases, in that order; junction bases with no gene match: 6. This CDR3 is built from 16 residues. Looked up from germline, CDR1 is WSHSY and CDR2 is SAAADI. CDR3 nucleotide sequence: TGCGCCAGCAGAGTAGCGGGAGGCGGTAACACCGGGGAGCTGTTTTTT. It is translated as CASRVAGGGNTGELFF.

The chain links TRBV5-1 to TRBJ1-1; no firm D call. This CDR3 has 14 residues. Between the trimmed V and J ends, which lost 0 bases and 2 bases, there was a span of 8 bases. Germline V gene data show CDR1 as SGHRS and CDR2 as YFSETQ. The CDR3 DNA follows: TGCGCCAGCAGCTTGGATGCGACTAACACTGAAGCTTTCTTT. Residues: CASSLDATNTEAFF.

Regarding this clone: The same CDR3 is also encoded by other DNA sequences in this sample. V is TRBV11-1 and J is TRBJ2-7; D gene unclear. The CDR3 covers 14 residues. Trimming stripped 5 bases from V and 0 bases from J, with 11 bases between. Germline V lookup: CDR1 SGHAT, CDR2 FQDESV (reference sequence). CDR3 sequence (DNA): TGTGCCAGCAGCCTACCGACGGGCTCCTACGAGCAGTACTTC. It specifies CASSLPTGSYEQYF. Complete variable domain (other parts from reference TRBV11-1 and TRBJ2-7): EAEVAQSPRYKITEKSQAVAFWCDPISGHATLYWYRQILGQGPELLVQFQDESVVDDSQLPKDRFSAERLKGVDSTLKIQPAELGDSAMYLCASSLPTGSYEQYFGPGTRLTVT.

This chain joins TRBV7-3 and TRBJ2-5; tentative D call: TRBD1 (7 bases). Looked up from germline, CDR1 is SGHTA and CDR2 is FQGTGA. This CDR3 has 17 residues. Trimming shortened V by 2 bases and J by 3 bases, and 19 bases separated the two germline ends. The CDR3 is CASSLSGGGGLKETQYF. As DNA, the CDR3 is TGTGCCAGCAGCTTATCAGGAGGGGGCGGTCTGAAAGAGACCCAGTACTTC.

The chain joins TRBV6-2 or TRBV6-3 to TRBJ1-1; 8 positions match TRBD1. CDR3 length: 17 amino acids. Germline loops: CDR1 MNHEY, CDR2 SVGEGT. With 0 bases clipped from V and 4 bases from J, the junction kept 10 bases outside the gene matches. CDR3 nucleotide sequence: TGTGCCAGCAGTTACTCCCCTGGGACAGGTACGGGCACTGAAGCTTTCTTT. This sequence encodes CASSYSPGTGTGTEAFF.

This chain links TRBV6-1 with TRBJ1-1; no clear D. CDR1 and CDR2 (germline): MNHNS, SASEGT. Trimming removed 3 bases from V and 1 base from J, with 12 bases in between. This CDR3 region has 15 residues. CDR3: CASSDLGLSNTEAFF. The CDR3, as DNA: TGTGCCAGCAGTGATCTAGGTTTGTCGAACACTGAAGCTTTCTTT.

In DNA form, the CDR3 reads TGTGCCAGCAGCTTTGTGACGGGAGACCACGAGCAGTACTTC. It yields the protein CASSFVTGDHEQYF. The chain joins TRBV7-9 to TRBJ2-7; weak D call: TRBD2 (6 bases). The CDR3 extends over 14 amino acids. V was trimmed by 3 bases and J by 5 bases, leaving 14 bases between them. Germline CDR1 is SEHNR and CDR2 is FQNEAQ (reference sequence).

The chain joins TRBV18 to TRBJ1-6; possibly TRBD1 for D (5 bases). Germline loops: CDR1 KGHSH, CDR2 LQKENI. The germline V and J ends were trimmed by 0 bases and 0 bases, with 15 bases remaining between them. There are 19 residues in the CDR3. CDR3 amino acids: CASSPPTGDSSSYNSPLHF. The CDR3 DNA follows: TGTGCCAGCTCACCACCGACGGGGGATTCAAGCTCCTATAATTCACCCCTCCACTTT.

CDR3 DNA sequence: TGTGCCAGTAGTATGTCGGGGAGGGAAAAACTGTTTTTT. Protein sequence: CASSMSGREKLFF. The chain combines TRBV19 with TRBJ1-4, with D hard to call. CDR3 length: 13 residues. Looked up from germline, CDR1 is LNHDA and CDR2 is SQIVND (reference sequence). Trimming left V 3 bases short and J 8 bases short, with 10 bases between.

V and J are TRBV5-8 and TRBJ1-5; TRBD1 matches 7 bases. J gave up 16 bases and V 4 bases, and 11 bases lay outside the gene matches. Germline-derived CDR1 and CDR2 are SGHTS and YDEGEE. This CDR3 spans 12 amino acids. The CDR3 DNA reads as TGTGCCAGCAGCCAAGGAGACAGGGCAAAACATTTT. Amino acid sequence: CASSQGDRAKHF.

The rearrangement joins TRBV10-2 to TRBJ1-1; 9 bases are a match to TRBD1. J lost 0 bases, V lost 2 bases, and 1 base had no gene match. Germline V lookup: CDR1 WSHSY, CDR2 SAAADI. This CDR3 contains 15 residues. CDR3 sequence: CASSETGGMNTEAFF. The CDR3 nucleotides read TGCGCCAGCAGTGAGACAGGGGGCATGAACACTGAAGCTTTCTTT.

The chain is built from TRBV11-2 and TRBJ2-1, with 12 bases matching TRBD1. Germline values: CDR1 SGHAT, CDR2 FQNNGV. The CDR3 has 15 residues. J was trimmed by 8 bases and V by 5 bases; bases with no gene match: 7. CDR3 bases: TGTGCCAGCAGCCGGGACAGGGGGCTGAAAGATGAGCAGTTCTTC. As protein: CASSRDRGLKDEQFF.

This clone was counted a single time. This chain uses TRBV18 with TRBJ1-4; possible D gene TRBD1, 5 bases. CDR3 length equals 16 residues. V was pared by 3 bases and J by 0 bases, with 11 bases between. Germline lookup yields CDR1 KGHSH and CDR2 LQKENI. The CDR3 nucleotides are TGTGCCAGCTCACCCCTAGACAGCCCAACTAATGAAAAACTGTTTTTT. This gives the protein CASSPLDSPTNEKLFF.

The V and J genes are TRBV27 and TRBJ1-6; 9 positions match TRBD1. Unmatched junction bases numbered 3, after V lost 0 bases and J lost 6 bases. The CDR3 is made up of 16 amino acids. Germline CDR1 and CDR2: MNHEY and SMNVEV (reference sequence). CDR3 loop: CASSLSTGGFNSPLHF. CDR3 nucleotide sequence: TGTGCCAGCAGTTTATCGACAGGGGGTTTTAATTCACCCCTCCACTTT.

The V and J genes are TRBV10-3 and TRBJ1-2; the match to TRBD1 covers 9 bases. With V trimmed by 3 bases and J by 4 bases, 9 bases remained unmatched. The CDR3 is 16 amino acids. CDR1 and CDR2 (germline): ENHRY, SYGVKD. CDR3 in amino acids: CAISDSQGARTYGYTF. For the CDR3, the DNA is TGTGCCATCAGTGACTCACAGGGGGCTAGAACCTATGGCTACACCTTC.

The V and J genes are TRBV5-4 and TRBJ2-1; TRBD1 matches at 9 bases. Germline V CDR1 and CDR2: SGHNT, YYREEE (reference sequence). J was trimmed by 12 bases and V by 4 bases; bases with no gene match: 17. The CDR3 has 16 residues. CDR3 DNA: TGTGCCAGCAGCCATCCTGGACAGGGGCCCAGTGATGGGCAGTTCTTC. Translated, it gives CASSHPGQGPSDGQFF.

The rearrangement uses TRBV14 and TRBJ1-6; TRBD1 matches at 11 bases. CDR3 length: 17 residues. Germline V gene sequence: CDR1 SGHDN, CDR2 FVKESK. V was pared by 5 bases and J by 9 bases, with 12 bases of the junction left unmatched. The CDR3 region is CASSSPDRGRIGSPLHF. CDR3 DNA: TGTGCCAGCAGCTCTCCGGACAGGGGGCGAATTGGTTCACCCCTCCACTTT. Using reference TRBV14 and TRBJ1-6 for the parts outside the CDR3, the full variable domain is EAGVTQFPSHSVIEKGQTVTLRCDPISGHDNLYWYRRVMGKEIKFLLHFVKESKQDESGMPNNRFLAERTGGTYSTLKVQPAELEDSGVYFCASSSPDRGRIGSPLHFGNGTRLTVT.

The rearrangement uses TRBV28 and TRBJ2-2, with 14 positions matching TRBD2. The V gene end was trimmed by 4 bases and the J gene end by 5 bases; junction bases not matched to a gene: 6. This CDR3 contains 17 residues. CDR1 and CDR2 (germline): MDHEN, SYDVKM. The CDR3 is CASSWTGTSGGTGELFF. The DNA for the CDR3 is TGTGCCAGCAGTTGGACCGGGACTAGCGGGGGAACCGGGGAGCTGTTTTTT.